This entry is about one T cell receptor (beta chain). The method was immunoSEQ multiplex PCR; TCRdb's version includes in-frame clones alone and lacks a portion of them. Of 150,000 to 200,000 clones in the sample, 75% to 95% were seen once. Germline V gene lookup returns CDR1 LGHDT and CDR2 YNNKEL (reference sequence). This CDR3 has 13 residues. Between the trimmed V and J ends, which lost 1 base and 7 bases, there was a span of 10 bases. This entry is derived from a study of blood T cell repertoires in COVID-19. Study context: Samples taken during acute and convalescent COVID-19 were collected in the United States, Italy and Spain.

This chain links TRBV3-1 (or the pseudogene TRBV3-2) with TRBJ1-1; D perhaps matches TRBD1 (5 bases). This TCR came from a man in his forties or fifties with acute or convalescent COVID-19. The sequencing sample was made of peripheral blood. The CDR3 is CASSQAGGIEAFF. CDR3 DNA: TGTGCCAGCAGCCAAGCTGGGGGGATTGAAGCTTTCTTT.